At least ten counts were recorded for the clone carrying this TCR beta chain. Its matching antigen is unknown. These data come from a study of response to subunit inactivated influenza vaccine. Study-level findings and limits: Authors suggested seasonal influenza vaccinations each recruit few new T cells.

The CDR3 spans 14 residues. Between the trimmed V and J ends, which lost 1 base and 6 bases, there was a span of 11 bases. MiXCR, applied by TCRdb to the RT-PCR reads, yields one record per CDR3 protein. Of about 480,000 distinct CDR3 sequences in the sample, approximately 9.9% were seen once. This rearrangement joins TRBV12-3 or TRBV12-4 to TRBJ2-3, with a tentative D call TRBD2 (6 bases). The source was PBMCs from blood, collected 35 to 45 days after vaccination. The TCR originated in a man aged 50-59 years who received an inactivated influenza vaccine. The CDR3 region is CASSLETRWDTQYF. CDR3 nucleotides: TGTGCCAGCAGTTTAGAGACTAGGTGGGATACGCAGTATTTT.